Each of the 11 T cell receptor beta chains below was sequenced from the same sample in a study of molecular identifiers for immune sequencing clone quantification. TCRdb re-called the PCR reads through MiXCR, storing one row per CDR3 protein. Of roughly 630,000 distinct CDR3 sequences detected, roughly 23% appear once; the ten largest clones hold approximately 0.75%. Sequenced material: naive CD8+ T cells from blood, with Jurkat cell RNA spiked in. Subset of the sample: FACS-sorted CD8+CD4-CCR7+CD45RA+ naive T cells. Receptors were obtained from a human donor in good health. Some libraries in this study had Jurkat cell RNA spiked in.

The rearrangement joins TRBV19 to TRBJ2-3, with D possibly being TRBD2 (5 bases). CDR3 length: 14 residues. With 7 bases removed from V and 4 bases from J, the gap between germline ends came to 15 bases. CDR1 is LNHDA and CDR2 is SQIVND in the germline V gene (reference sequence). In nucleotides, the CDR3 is TGTGCCAGTACCTCGGACTTAAACCCAGATACGCAGTATTTT. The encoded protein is CASTSDLNPDTQYF.

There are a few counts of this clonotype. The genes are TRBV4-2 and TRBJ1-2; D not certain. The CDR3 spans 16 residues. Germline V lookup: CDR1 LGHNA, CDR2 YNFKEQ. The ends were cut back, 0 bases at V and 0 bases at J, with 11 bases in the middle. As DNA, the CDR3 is TGTGCCAGCAGCCAAGAGTGGCAGTCAGCTAACTATGGCTACACCTTC. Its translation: CASSQEWQSANYGYTF.

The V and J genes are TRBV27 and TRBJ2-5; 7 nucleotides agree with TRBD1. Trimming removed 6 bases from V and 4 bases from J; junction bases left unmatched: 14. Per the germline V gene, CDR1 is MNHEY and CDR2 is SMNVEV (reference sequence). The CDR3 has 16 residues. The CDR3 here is CASRPRGGRDGETQYF. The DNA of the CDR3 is TGTGCCAGCAGACCGAGAGGGGGCAGGGACGGAGAGACCCAGTACTTC.

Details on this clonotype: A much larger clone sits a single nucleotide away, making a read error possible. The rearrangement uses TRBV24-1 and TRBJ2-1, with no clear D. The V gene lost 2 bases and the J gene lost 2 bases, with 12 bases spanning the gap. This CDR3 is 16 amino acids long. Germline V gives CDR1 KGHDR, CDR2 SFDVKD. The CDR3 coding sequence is TGTGCCACCAGTGATTCGGGCAGCAGCACCTACAATGAGCAGTTCTTC. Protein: CATSDSGSSTYNEQFF.

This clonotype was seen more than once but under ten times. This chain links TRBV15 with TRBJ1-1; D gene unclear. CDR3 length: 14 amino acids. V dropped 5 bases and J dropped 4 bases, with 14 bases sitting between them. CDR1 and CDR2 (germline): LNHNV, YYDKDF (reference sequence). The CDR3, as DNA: TGTGCCACCAGCGAGAGGGTGTTGGGCACTGAAGCTTTCTTT. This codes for CATSERVLGTEAFF.

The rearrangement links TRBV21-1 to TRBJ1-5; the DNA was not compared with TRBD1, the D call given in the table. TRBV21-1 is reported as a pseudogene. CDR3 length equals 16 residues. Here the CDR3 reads CASSKAGRERDQPQHF. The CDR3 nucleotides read TGTGCCAGCAGCAAAGCGGGCCGGGAGAGGGATCAGCCCCAGCATTTT.

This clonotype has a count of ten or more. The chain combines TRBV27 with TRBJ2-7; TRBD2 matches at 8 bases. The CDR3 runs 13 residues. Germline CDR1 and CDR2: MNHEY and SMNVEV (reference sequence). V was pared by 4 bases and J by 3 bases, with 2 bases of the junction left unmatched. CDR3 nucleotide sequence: TGTGCCAGCAGTTGGAGCGGGAGCTACGAGCAGTACTTC. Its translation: CASSWSGSYEQYF.

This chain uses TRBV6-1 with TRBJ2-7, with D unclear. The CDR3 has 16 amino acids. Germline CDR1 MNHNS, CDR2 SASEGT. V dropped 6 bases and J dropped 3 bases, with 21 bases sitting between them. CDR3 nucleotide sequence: TGTGCCAGCAGCCCTCCACCGTGCCCGGGTGACTACGAGCAGTACTTC. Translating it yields CASSPPPCPGDYEQYF.

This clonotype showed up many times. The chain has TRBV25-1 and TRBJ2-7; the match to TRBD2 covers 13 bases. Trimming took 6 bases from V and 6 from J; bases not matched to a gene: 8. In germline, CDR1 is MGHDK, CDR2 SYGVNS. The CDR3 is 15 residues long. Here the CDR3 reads CASSFSGLAGAEQYF. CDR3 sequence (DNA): TGTGCCAGCAGCTTCAGCGGACTAGCGGGAGCCGAGCAGTACTTC.

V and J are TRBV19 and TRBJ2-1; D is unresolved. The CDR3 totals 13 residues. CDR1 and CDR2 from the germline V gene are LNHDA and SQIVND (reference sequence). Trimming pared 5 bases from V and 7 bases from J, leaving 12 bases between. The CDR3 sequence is CASSPASSNEQFF. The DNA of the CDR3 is TGTGCCAGTAGTCCCGCCTCGAGTAATGAGCAGTTCTTC.

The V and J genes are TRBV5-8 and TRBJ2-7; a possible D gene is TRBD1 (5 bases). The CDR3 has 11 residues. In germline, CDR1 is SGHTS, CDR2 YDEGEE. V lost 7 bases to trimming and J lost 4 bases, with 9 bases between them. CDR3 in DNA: TGTGCCAGCGAGACAGTTTACGAGCAGTACTTC. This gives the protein CASETVYEQYF.